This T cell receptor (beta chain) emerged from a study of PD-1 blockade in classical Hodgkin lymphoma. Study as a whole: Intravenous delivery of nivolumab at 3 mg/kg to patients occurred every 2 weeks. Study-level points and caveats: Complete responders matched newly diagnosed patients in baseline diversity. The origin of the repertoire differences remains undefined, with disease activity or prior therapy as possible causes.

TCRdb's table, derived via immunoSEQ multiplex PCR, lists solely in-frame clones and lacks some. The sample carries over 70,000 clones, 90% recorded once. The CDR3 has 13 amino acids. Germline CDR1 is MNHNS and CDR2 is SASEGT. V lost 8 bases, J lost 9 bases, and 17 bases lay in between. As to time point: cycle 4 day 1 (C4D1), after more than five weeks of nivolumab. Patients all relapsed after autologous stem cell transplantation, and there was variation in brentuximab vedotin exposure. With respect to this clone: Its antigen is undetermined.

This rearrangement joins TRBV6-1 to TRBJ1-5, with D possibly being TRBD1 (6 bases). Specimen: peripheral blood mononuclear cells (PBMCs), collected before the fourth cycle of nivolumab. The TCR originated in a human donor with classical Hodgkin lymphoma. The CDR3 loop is CASEREGGWPQHF. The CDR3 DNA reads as TGTGCCAGCGAAAGGGAGGGGGGCTGGCCCCAGCATTTT.